The clone carrying this T cell receptor beta chain has a count of ten or more. This entry comes from a study of T cell repertoires in cytomegalovirus infection. TCRdb re-called the reads with MiXCR, one entry per CDR3 protein. The repertoire holds about 240,000 distinct CDR3 sequences, with 6% to 8% as singletons. This CDR3 has 14 amino acids. Trimming shortened V by 6 bases and J by 3 bases, and 14 bases separated the two germline ends. Per germline, CDR1 SGHTA and CDR2 FQGNSA. The sequence came from a human donor in good health (CMV status not recorded). Some clones in this sample may be carry-over from other donors' samples. The sample was PBMCs. The gene calls are TRBV7-2 and TRBJ1-1; D is possibly TRBD1 (6 bases). CDR3 amino acids: CASSQGHVHTEAFF. CDR3 sequence (DNA): TGTGCCAGCAGTCAGGGACACGTACACACTGAAGCTTTCTTT.